This TCR beta chain was recovered during a study of T-cell reconstitution after alpha-beta-depleted transplantation in children. Construction of the TCRbeta library involved unique molecular identifiers. TCRdb re-derived calls from the PCR reads in MiXCR, one entry per CDR3 protein. The sample consists of fewer than 500,000 distinct CDR3 sequences, approximately 41% of them appearing once. Findings and caveats of the study: It was newly produced T cells that mostly accounted for T-cell counts and diversity one year after transplant. After transplant, at about two months, alpha-beta T cells were reportedly derived from several hundred expanded graft clones.

The CDR3 length is 13 residues. Germline V gene data show CDR1 as MNHEY and CDR2 as SVGEGT. Trimming left V 11 bases short and J 2 bases short, with 13 bases between. Only one count was recorded for this clonotype. What it binds is unknown. The source material was PBMCs, sampled before TCRalphabeta/CD19-depleted stem cell transplant. This receptor was identified in a girl aged 2 to 9 with aplastic anemia, due to receive a stem cell transplant. The chain is built from TRBV6-2 or TRBV6-3 and TRBJ2-1, with D perhaps TRBD2 (6 bases). The CDR3 reads CAGRASAYNEQFF. The CDR3 DNA follows: TGTGCCGGTCGGGCTAGCGCCTACAATGAGCAGTTCTTC.